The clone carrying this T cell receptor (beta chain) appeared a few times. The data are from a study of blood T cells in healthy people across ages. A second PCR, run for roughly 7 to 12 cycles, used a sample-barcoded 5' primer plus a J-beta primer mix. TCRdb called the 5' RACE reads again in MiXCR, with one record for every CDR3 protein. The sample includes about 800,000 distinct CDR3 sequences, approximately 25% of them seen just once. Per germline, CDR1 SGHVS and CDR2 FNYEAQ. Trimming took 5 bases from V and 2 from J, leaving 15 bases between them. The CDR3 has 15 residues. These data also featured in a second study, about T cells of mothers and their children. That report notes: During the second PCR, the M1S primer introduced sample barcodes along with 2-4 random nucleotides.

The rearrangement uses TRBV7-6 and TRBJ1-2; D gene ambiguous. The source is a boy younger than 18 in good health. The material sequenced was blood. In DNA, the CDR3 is TGTGCCAGCAGCGCCGAGGACGGCACCAACTATGGCTACACCTTC. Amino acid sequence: CASSAEDGTNYGYTF.